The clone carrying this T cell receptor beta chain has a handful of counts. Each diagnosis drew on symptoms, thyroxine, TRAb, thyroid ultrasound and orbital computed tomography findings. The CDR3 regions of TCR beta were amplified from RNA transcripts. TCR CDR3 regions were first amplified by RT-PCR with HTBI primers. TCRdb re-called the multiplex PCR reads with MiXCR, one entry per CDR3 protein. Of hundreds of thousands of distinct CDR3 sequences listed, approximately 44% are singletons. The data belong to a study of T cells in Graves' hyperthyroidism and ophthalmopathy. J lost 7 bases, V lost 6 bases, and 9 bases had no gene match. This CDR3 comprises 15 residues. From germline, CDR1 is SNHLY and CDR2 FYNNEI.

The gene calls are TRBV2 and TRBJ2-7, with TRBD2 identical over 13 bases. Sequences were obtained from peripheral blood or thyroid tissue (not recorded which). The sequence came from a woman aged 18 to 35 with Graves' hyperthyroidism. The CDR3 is CASSPGLAGPGEQYF. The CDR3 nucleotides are TGTGCCAGCAGCCCGGGACTAGCGGGGCCTGGAGAGCAGTACTTC.